This note documents a single T cell receptor (beta chain) sequence. The target antigen is unknown. Every individual TCR cDNA molecule carried its own unique molecular identifier, which allowed correction of PCR and sequencing errors. TCRdb analysed the 5' RACE reads with MiXCR anew, one entry per CDR3 protein. The profile covers about 20,000 distinct CDR3 sequences, with 4.5% to 7% appearing a single time and about a tenth taken by the ten largest. Time point noted: sample taken at primary tumor resection. Whole RNA was taken from tumor, nontumor lung or frozen PBMC; it was then sequenced unsorted. CDR3 length: 14 residues. V was pared by 5 bases and J by 3 bases, with 13 bases between. This sample is drawn from a study of spatial heterogeneity in lung cancer. Study-wide results and caveats: Counts of expanded intratumoral alpha and beta TCRs tracked tumor mutation counts. Estimated TCR-seq coverage of tumor T cells was only 6% to 9% for alpha chains. For beta chains, the corresponding estimate was about 13%.

This rearrangement joins TRBV12-3 or TRBV12-4 to TRBJ1-1; no clear D gene. Sample: lung tumor tissue, taken at surgery. This TCR was recovered from a female donor with early-stage non-small cell lung cancer. The CDR3 is CASSPYGVDTEAFF. The CDR3 DNA follows: TGTGCCAGCAGTCCCTACGGGGTAGACACTGAAGCTTTCTTT.